The sample holds a few counts of the clone carrying this T cell receptor (beta chain). This probably arose from a read error, given a far larger clone one base away. This entry is derived from a study of regulatory T cells in long-lasting Graves disease. Looking at the study overall: Recently diagnosed Graves' patients had received antithyroid drugs for under 3 months.

As for time point: newly diagnosed GD, antithyroid drugs for less than 3 months. PBMC RNA was the source of the TCR library. Through Arm-PCR of CDR3 regions and iRepertoire HTBI primers, TCR beta libraries were built. TCRdb passed the multiplex PCR reads through MiXCR, listing each CDR3 protein once. Of 550,000 or so distinct CDR3 sequences listed, around 12% are singletons. Germline V gives CDR1 MRHNA, CDR2 SNTAGT. This CDR3 is built from 14 residues. Another study also made use of these data, one on T cells in Graves' hyperthyroidism and ophthalmopathy. That publication notes: A first-round RT-PCR of the TCR CDR3 used the HTBI primer set.

The clonotype comes from a woman between 25 and 40 years old with Graves disease. The rearrangement joins TRBV6-4 to TRBJ1-2; TRBD1 might be the D (5 bases). The sample was peripheral blood mononuclear cells (PBMCs), taken at new diagnosis, from a patient treated with antithyroid drugs. The CDR3 DNA reads TGTGCCAGCAGTTTAGCTGGGACCTTCTATGGCTACAACTTC. Translated, it gives CASSLAGTFYGYNF.